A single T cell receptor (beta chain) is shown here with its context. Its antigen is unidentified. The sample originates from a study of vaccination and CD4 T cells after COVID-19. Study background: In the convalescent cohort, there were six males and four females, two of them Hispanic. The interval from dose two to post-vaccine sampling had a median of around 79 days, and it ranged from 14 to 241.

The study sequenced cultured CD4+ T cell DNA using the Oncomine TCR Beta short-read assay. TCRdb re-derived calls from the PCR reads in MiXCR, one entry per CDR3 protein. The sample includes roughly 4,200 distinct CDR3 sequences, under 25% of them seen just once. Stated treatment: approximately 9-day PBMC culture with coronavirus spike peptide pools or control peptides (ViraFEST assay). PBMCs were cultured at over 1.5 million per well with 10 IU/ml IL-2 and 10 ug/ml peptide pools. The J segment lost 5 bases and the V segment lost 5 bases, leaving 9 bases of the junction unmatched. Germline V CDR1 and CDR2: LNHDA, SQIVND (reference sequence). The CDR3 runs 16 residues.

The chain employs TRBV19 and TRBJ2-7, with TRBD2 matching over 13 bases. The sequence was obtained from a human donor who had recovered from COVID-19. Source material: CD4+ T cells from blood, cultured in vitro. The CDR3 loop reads CASSPGLAGASDEQYF. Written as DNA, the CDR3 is TGTGCCAGTAGTCCAGGACTAGCGGGGGCGAGTGACGAGCAGTACTTC.